This T cell receptor (beta chain) comes out of a study of blood T cell repertoires in COVID-19. CDR1 is LNHDA and CDR2 is SQIVND in the germline V gene (reference sequence). V lost 4 bases, J lost 9 bases, and 20 bases lay in between. The CDR3 runs to 15 residues. In terms of age and location, participants ranged from roughly 18 to 90 years and lived in about two dozen US areas. Some clones are missing from TCRdb's copy, which holds only in-frame ones; the method was immunoSEQ multiplex PCR. The table has roughly 320,000 clones, 90% seen once; the top ten hold roughly 3.9%. The specimen was PBMCs or T cells enriched from blood (not recorded which). The chain couples TRBV19 to TRBJ2-3; a possible D gene is TRBD1 (5 bases). This TCR was sampled from a woman aged 30 to 39 who had been exposed to COVID-19. The CDR3 region is CASSRTHTPGITQYF. The CDR3 DNA is TGTGCCAGTAGTAGGACACACACTCCGGGCATAACGCAGTATTTT.